This T cell receptor beta chain was found in a study of CD8 T cells in ankylosing spondylitis. Study outcomes and limitations: Both synovial fluid and blood in reactive arthritis had previously been reported to carry some motif variants.

TCRdb independently ran MiXCR on the 5' RACE reads; one entry per CDR3 protein. The sample lists 230,000 or so distinct CDR3 sequences, approximately 24% occurring once. The V and J ends lost 1 base and 9 bases respectively, with 14 bases between them. Germline assignment: CDR1 DFQATT and CDR2 SNEGSKA (reference sequence). The CDR3 runs 13 residues. Regarding this clonotype: Its antigen is undetermined.

The sequence derives from a male donor with ankylosing spondylitis or in good health (not recorded which). The sequenced sample consisted of blood, either unsorted or a sorted T cell fraction (not recorded which). V is TRBV20-1 and J is TRBJ2-3; D possibly matches TRBD1 or TRBD2 (5 bases each). The CDR3 DNA reads TGCAGTGCTAGAGGTGGGACCATGGACACGCAGTATTTT. Its protein product is CSARGGTMDTQYF.